These T cell receptor beta chains were read from a single sample in a study of CXCR3-negative and CXCR3-positive naive CD8 T cells. TCRdb reanalyzed the 5' RACE reads, giving one entry per CDR3 protein sequence and no DNA. The sample's table shows about 38,000 distinct CDR3 sequences. The sample consisted of memory CD8+ T cells from blood. These receptors were obtained from a human donor in good health. Some clones in this sample may be carry-over from other donors' samples. CDR3s include the opening cysteine and the closing phenylalanine or tryptophan. Fields, in order: J gene, clone size, V gene, CDR3 protein. Clone size is given for some rows only: seen once, a few or many times, or a class if the clone is expanded.

>TRBJ2-1|.|TRBV19
CASSTTGGWSYNEQFF
>TRBJ2-1|.|TRBV3-1
CASSQDWGTEQFF
>TRBJ2-7|.|TRBV28
CASSLFTGTYEQYF
>TRBJ1-5|.|TRBV4-1
CASSRNRDPNQPQHF
>TRBJ2-6|.|TRBV6-4
CASSPESGAGANVLTF
>TRBJ1-5|.|TRBV28
CATGPNQPQHF
>TRBJ1-4|.|TRBV4-3
CASSQVWDGEKLFF
>TRBJ1-5|.|TRBV6-6
CASSYARIDQPQHF
>TRBJ2-1|.|TRBV20-1
CSARRTSGVSGEQFF
>TRBJ1-1|.|TRBV5-1
CASSPRAPNTEAFF
>TRBJ1-1|.|TRBV7-9
CASSSWTGPEAFF
>TRBJ2-5|medium-sized|TRBV20-1
CSARGHEGWETQYF
>TRBJ2-7|.|TRBV14
CASSPGTGTYEQYF
>TRBJ1-2|.|TRBV15
CATSRSGSDPYGYTF
>TRBJ2-3|.|TRBV6-4
CASSRTSGGTDTQYF
>TRBJ1-1|.|TRBV29-1
CSVEDRLDTEAFF
>TRBJ2-2|.|TRBV9
CASSSRAGANTGELFF
>TRBJ2-4|.|TRBV12-3/TRBV12-4
CASSLRDYQYF
>TRBJ2-7|.|TRBV10-3
CAISDRSFGYEQYF
>TRBJ2-4|.|TRBV4-3
CASSQDTGGSIQYF
>TRBJ2-7|.|TRBV12-3/TRBV12-4
CASTGGLHNEQYF
>TRBJ2-3|.|TRBV7-9
CASKHGGGTDTQYF
>TRBJ2-7|.|TRBV7-3
CASSSGTVSEQYF
>TRBJ2-3|.|TRBV5-6
CASSLGSGTGVFPDTQYF
>TRBJ1-1|.|TRBV14
CASSLRGSRRNTEAFF
>TRBJ2-2|.|TRBV11-2
CASSLFLANTGELFF
>TRBJ1-2|.|TRBV7-9
CASSPPSKGALDGYTF
>TRBJ1-2|.|TRBV20-1
CSLPEGDRRVYTF
>TRBJ2-1|medium-sized|TRBV6-4
CASSDQGGGANEQFF
>TRBJ2-7|.|TRBV6-2/TRBV6-3
CASSFSGPAYEQYF
>TRBJ2-7|.|TRBV7-8
CASSVAVPGDYEQYF
>TRBJ2-7|.|TRBV29-1
CSVEERLKSSYEQYF
>TRBJ1-2|.|TRBV7-2
CASSTWGANYGYTF
>TRBJ1-5|.|TRBV6-2/TRBV6-3
CASSYPGGQLSHNQPQHF
>TRBJ1-4|.|TRBV5-1
CASSLSSATNEKLFF
>TRBJ2-6|.|TRBV6-4
CASSEGAGANVLTF
>TRBJ2-5|.|TRBV18
CASSRGQGAQETQYF
>TRBJ1-1|.|TRBV28
CASSVGLDTEAFF
>TRBJ1-2|.|TRBV20-1
CSARGSFVDGYTF
>TRBJ2-7|.|TRBV9
CASSSEGYEQYF
>TRBJ2-1|.|TRBV14
CASSHTNTYNEQFF
>TRBJ2-1|.|TRBV11-2
CASSLDHEANEQFF
>TRBJ1-2|.|TRBV20-1
CSAMGPGTAGHTF
>TRBJ2-7|.|TRBV27
CASSSGLAGAYEQYF
>TRBJ2-7|.|TRBV4-1
CASSQDPPLALGNEQYF
>TRBJ2-1|.|TRBV28
CASWTGGRYEQFF
>TRBJ2-1|.|TRBV25-1
CASTPDRFYNEQFF
>TRBJ2-5|.|TRBV25-1
CASSDLFGEIWETQYF